The 27 T cell receptor beta chains presented below share a single source sample, sequenced in a study of CD8+CD57+ T cells in acquired aplastic anemia (dated by TCRdb to 2016 to 2018). Reads for this sample came from an Illumina HiSeq 2000. Profiling of TCR beta VDJ combinations and CDR3 sequences used genomic DNA as the template. In TCRdb, the public reads were trimmed at Q25 with fastp and aligned with MiXCR, with productive beta chains retained. Rows are unified per CDR3 protein, each entry keeping the most common DNA and genes. The sample table holds roughly 86,000 distinct CDR3 sequences, of which approximately 46% were seen once. 66% of the sample is held by the ten biggest clonotypes. Sequencing used sorted CD4+, CD8+, or CD8+CD57+ T cells (not recorded which) from PBMCs. These receptors all stem from a human donor in good health, serving as a control.

The chain is built from TRBV10-3 and TRBJ1-5, with 7 bases lining up with TRBD1. J was trimmed by 4 bases and V by 6 bases; bases with no gene match: 6. The germline gives CDR1 ENHRY, CDR2 SYGVKD. This CDR3 has 14 residues. CDR3 region: CAISVGQENQPQHF. For the CDR3, the DNA is TGTGCCATCAGCGTCGGACAGGAGAATCAGCCCCAGCATTTT.

The chain joins TRBV6-1 to TRBJ1-2; D is perhaps TRBD1 (5 bases). V lost 7 bases and J lost 5, with 23 bases in between. CDR3 length: 16 amino acids. Germline values: CDR1 MNHNS, CDR2 SASEGT. This CDR3 is CASIYNSAGRGYGYTF. The CDR3 coding sequence is TGTGCCAGCATCTACAACTCGGCAGGGAGGGGTTATGGCTACACCTTC.

V is TRBV29-1 and J is TRBJ2-7; 7 nucleotides agree with TRBD2. The ends lost 6 bases at V and 7 bases at J; junction bases unmatched: 21. This CDR3 has 16 amino acids. The germline gives CDR1 SQVTM, CDR2 ANQGSEA. The DNA of the CDR3 is TGCAGCGTGTCCTTGGGGAGGGACGGCGCGGGAGAGGAGCAGTACTTC. It encodes CSVSLGRDGAGEEQYF.

The V and J genes are TRBV7-9 and TRBJ1-2, with a possible D match to TRBD1 (5 bases). This CDR3 comprises 12 residues. Trimming left V 11 bases short and J 3 bases short, with 13 bases between. CDR1 is SEHNR and CDR2 is FQNEAQ in the germline V gene (reference sequence). CDR3 bases: TGTGCCGGGTCGGACAAACACTATGGCTACACCTTC. Amino acids: CAGSDKHYGYTF.

This clonotype was seen just once. The genes are TRBV11-1 and TRBJ1-1; maybe TRBD1 (6 bases). The V end lost 5 bases, the J end lost 0 bases, and 22 bases lay between the germline ends. Germline V CDR1 and CDR2: SGHAT, FQDESV (reference sequence). The CDR3 loop spans 18 amino acids. DNA of the CDR3: TGTGCCAGCAGCCCCAGGGGAGGGACGGGCGCAATGAACACTGAAGCTTTCTTT. Protein sequence: CASSPRGGTGAMNTEAFF.

The rearrangement links TRBV30 to TRBJ1-2; 7 positions match TRBD1. CDR1 and CDR2 from the germline V gene are GTSNPN and SVGIG (reference sequence). The ends lost 3 bases at V and 6 bases at J; junction bases unmatched: 4. This CDR3 has 12 residues. CDR3 protein: CAWSPQGDGYTF. The CDR3 DNA is TGTGCCTGGAGCCCCCAGGGGGATGGCTACACCTTC.

On this clonotype: One end of the junction is discordant with germline, which a read error may explain. This chain uses TRBV15 with TRBJ2-7; 9 positions agree with TRBD1. The germline CDR1 and CDR2 sequences are LNHNV and YYDKDF (reference sequence). The CDR3 runs 14 residues. The CDR3: CTTRRTGETYEQYF. The CDR3 nucleotides are TGTACCACCAGGAGGACAGGGGAAACCTACGAGCAGTACTTC.

The chain has TRBV4-1 and TRBJ2-7; weak D call: TRBD1 (7 bases). Per germline, CDR1 MGHRA and CDR2 YSYEKL. V dropped 1 base and J dropped 2 bases, with 15 bases sitting between them. The CDR3 is 16 amino acids. CDR3 amino acids: CASSQGAGQLPYEQYF. The CDR3, as DNA: TGCGCCAGCAGCCAAGGCGCGGGACAGCTCCCCTACGAGCAGTACTTC.

A remark on this clonotype: This sequence may be a read error, since a much larger clone differs from it by one base. The rearrangement uses TRBV9 and TRBJ2-1; D not resolved. The CDR3 is made up of 13 amino acids. The germline V gene has CDR1 SGDLS and CDR2 YYNGEE. Trimming stripped 4 bases from V and 4 bases from J, with 9 bases between. CDR3 bases: TGTGCCAGCAGCACCCCCCTTTACAATGAGCAGTTCTTC. This gives the protein CASSTPLYNEQFF.

This clonotype was seen repeatedly, ten times or more. The chain recombines TRBV9 with TRBJ1-1, with D hard to call. CDR1 and CDR2 (germline): SGDLS, YYNGEE. The CDR3 extends over 13 amino acids. The V gene lost 4 bases and the J gene lost 2 bases, with 9 bases spanning the gap. The CDR3 nucleotides are TGTGCCAGCAGCCCCCCGTCCAACACTGAAGCTTTCTTT. Protein product: CASSPPSNTEAFF.

The table lists this clonotype with many counts. The genes are TRBV4-1 and TRBJ2-7; D call uncertain. The CDR3 runs 17 residues. CDR1 is MGHRA and CDR2 is YSYEKL in the germline V gene. Deletions cut 3 bases from V and 0 bases from J, with 18 bases between. CDR3: CASSHSQKDASSYEQYF. The CDR3 region has the DNA TGCGCCAGCAGCCATTCCCAAAAAGACGCGAGCTCCTACGAGCAGTACTTC.

The V call is TRBV25-1, the J call TRBJ2-3; 12 bases are shared with TRBD2. V was pared by 4 bases and J by 11 bases, with 10 bases of the junction left unmatched. The germline CDR1 and CDR2 sequences are MGHDK and SYGVNS. The CDR3 consists of 15 residues. The CDR3 region is CASSASGRASSEQYF. The CDR3 DNA reads TGTGCCAGCAGTGCTAGCGGGAGGGCCAGTAGTGAGCAGTATTTT.

The chain combines TRBV20-1 with TRBJ2-3; 8 nucleotides match TRBD2. V lost 1 base to trimming and J lost 2 bases; unmatched junction nucleotides: 8. The length of the CDR3 is 16 residues. Germline CDR1 is DFQATT and CDR2 is SNEGSKA (reference sequence). The CDR3 DNA sequence: TGCAGTGCTAGAGGATTAGCGGGAAAGAACACAGATACGCAGTATTTT. Its translation: CSARGLAGKNTDTQYF.

This clonotype has at least ten counts. The chain employs TRBV9 and TRBJ2-3; TRBD2 matches 8 bases. The CDR3 loop spans 14 amino acids. Germline trimming cut 3 bases from V and 1 base from J; bases unmatched to any gene: 1. Germline V gene lookup returns CDR1 SGDLS and CDR2 YYNGEE. The CDR3 nucleotides read TGTGCCAGCAGCGGTAGCGGGGGCACAGATACGCAGTATTTT. Translation: CASSGSGGTDTQYF.

The chain links TRBV10-3 to TRBJ2-1; no definite D call. Trimming took off 3 bases at V and 7 bases at J, with 7 bases between the two ends. The V gene's germline CDR1 is ENHRY and CDR2 SYGVKD. The CDR3 runs 12 residues. The CDR3 sequence is CAISDRLNEQFF. The CDR3 coding sequence is TGTGCCATCAGTGACAGGTTAAATGAGCAGTTCTTC.

This clonotype showed up many times. The chain recombines TRBV29-1 with TRBJ1-5; tentatively, D is TRBD1 (5 bases). There are 14 residues in the CDR3. V was pared by 5 bases and J by 8 bases, with 19 bases between. Germline V gene data show CDR1 as SQVTM and CDR2 as ANQGSEA. CDR3 sequence reads: CSVIVPQDLEPQHF. Written as DNA, the CDR3 is TGCAGCGTTATCGTGCCACAGGATCTGGAGCCCCAGCATTTT.

The chain employs TRBV29-1 and TRBJ1-1, with 9 bases fitting TRBD1. The CDR3 contains 12 residues. With 6 bases clipped from V and 6 bases from J, the junction kept 5 bases outside the gene matches. Germline values: CDR1 SQVTM, CDR2 ANQGSEA. This CDR3 is CSVPRQGAEAFF. The CDR3 DNA sequence: TGCAGCGTACCAAGACAGGGGGCTGAAGCTTTCTTT.

In this sample, this clonotype turned up a few times. V and J are TRBV12-3 or TRBV12-4 and TRBJ2-2; TRBD2 aligns across 9 bases. The V segment lost 6 bases and the J segment 9 bases; nucleotides outside the gene matches: 5. CDR3 length: 13 amino acids. This chain's CDR3 is CASSPGLARELFF. The CDR3 bases are TGTGCCAGCAGCCCTGGACTAGCGAGGGAGCTGTTTTTT.

By share, this clonotype ranks as medium-sized. The V gene is TRBV29-1, the J gene TRBJ1-5; D is unclear. Germline lookup yields CDR1 SQVTM and CDR2 ANQGSEA. The CDR3 runs to 12 residues. V was cut by 3 bases and J by 6 bases, with 9 bases left in between. The CDR3 sequence: CSVEGGGQPQHF. The CDR3 region has the DNA TGCAGCGTTGAGGGTGGAGGTCAGCCCCAGCATTTT.

V gene TRBV6-5 combines with J gene TRBJ1-5; weak D call: TRBD1 (5 bases). This CDR3 region has 13 residues. Looked up from germline, CDR1 is MNHEY and CDR2 is SVGAGI. V lost 2 bases and J lost 10, with 12 bases in between. The CDR3 loop is CASSYGQGTPQHF. CDR3 bases: TGTGCCAGCAGTTACGGTCAAGGGACCCCCCAGCATTTT.

A remark on this clonotype: A single base separates this from a much larger clone, so it may be a read error. J is TRBJ2-2 and V is TRBV7-9; D is possibly TRBD2 (6 bases). The CDR3 has 15 amino acids. Germline CDR1 reads SEHNR; CDR2 reads FQNEAQ (reference sequence). CDR3 amino acids: CASSTGTENTGGLFF. The CDR3 DNA sequence: TGTGCCAGCAGCACCGGGACGGAAAACACCGGGGGGCTGTTTTTT.

The gene calls are TRBV5-1 and TRBJ2-7, with D unresolved. The CDR3 contains 15 residues. Germline-derived CDR1 and CDR2 are SGHRS and YFSETQ. V lost 0 bases to trimming and J lost 1 base, with 11 bases between them. CDR3 in amino acids: CASSLGPGESYEQYF. In DNA form, the CDR3 reads TGCGCCAGCAGCTTGGGGCCAGGCGAATCCTACGAGCAGTACTTC.

This clonotype came up a few times. Being one base from a much bigger clone, this may be a read error. The chain couples TRBV24-1 to TRBJ2-1, with unresolved D. Germline assignment: CDR1 KGHDR and CDR2 SFDVKD. Trimming pared 3 bases from V and 5 bases from J, leaving 10 bases between. The CDR3 is 14 residues long. The DNA for the CDR3 is TGTGCCACCAGTGATCCCCGAATGGACAATGAGCAGTTCTTC. It encodes CATSDPRMDNEQFF.

The V gene is TRBV7-8, the J gene TRBJ2-5, with 9 bases aligning to TRBD1. V trimming: 3 bases; J trimming: 3 bases; junction bases outside the gene matches: 5. Germline V gene lookup returns CDR1 SGHVS and CDR2 FQNEAQ. The CDR3 runs to 15 residues. In nucleotides, the CDR3 is TGTGCCAGCAGCTTGGGGCGGACAGGGGAAGAGACCCAGTACTTC. It is translated as CASSLGRTGEETQYF.

This clonotype has more than one count but fewer than ten. The chain employs TRBV20-1 and TRBJ2-7; 14 bases align to TRBD2. The CDR3 loop spans 18 amino acids. With V trimmed by 0 bases and J by 4 bases, 11 bases remained unmatched. The germline CDR1 and CDR2 sequences are DFQATT and SNEGSKA (reference sequence). Written as DNA, the CDR3 is TGCAGTGCTAGAGACCCCTCGACTAGCGGGAGGGAGAGGTACGAGCAGTACTTC. Residues: CSARDPSTSGRERYEQYF.

The chain uses TRBV19 and TRBJ1-1; no definite D call. Trimming shortened V by 6 bases and J by 2 bases, and 13 bases separated the two germline ends. This CDR3 spans 14 amino acids. Germline V lookup: CDR1 LNHDA, CDR2 SQIVND (reference sequence). CDR3 DNA sequence: TGTGCCAGTAGGGGCGGCCGCAGCAACACTGAAGCTTTCTTT. Translated, it gives CASRGGRSNTEAFF.

This clonotype occurred many times. The CDR3 bases are TGCGCCAGCAGCTTGGATCTCGCGGGTTACTATGGCTACACCTTC. Amino acid sequence: CASSLDLAGYYGYTF. V gene TRBV5-1 combines with J gene TRBJ1-2, with D hard to call. The CDR3 extends over 15 amino acids. Germline assignment: CDR1 SGHRS and CDR2 YFSETQ. Trimming left V 0 bases short and J 3 bases short, with 12 bases between.